This TCR beta chain was retrieved from a study of T cell repertoires in cytomegalovirus infection. CDR3 length: 16 amino acids. The V end lost 6 bases, the J end lost 2 bases, and 17 bases lay between the germline ends. In its sample, this clonotype was seen a few times. As yet, its antigen is unknown. TCRdb re-called the reads with MiXCR, one entry per CDR3 protein. This repertoire shows 570,000 or so distinct CDR3 sequences, around 40% found once; its top ten account for 48%. The chain carries TRBV12-3 or TRBV12-4 and TRBJ2-1; possible D gene TRBD2, 5 bases. The sequence derives from a human donor in good health (CMV status not recorded). Some clones in this sample may be carry-over from other donors' samples. Sequences were derived from cultured PBMCs, sampled from culture after CMV antigen stimulation. Here the CDR3 reads CASSPTGAATYNEQFF. The CDR3 coding sequence is TGTGCCAGCAGCCCCACCGGAGCGGCAACCTACAATGAGCAGTTCTTC.